The T cell receptor (beta chain) under discussion was sequenced for a study of cytomegalovirus exposure and HLA in healthy donors. Study results and caveats: Sequence variants that were highly shared formed a cluster that was likely a sequencing artifact. Only CMV serostatus was available as immune exposure information. Later work associated roughly 17,000 TCR beta sequences with HLA alleles at 0.05 false discovery rate.

The PCR was carried out with 60 Vbeta primers and 13 Jbeta primers. The method was immunoSEQ multiplex PCR; TCRdb's version includes in-frame clones alone and lacks a portion of them. Here the sample spans more than 95,000 clones, about 70% being singletons. On this clone itself: The antigen remains unidentified.

The CDR3 is made up of 18 amino acids. V lost 2 bases and J lost 2; bases outside the gene matches: 12. Per the germline V gene, CDR1 is SGHTA and CDR2 is FQGNSA. The origin of this receptor is a man aged 30 to 45 in good health and CMV-seronegative. Source material: PBMCs. V is TRBV7-2 and J is TRBJ2-7, with 10 bases lining up with TRBD2. The CDR3 region has the DNA TGTGCCAGCAGCTTAATTGGGTCTAGCGGGAGTTTGGCCTACGAGCAGTACTTC. Its protein is CASSLIGSSGSLAYEQYF.